This T cell receptor beta chain came from a study of T cell changes during pregnancy in multiple sclerosis. The V gene end was trimmed by 3 bases and the J gene end by 3 bases; junction bases not matched to a gene: 6. Looked up from germline, CDR1 is GTSNPN and CDR2 is SVGIG (reference sequence). The CDR3 consists of 14 residues. Clones were sequenced by immunoSEQ multiplex PCR, and TCRdb holds only the in-frame ones, with some missing. The sample records roughly 100,000 clones, around 92% being singletons. The sequencing here drew on peripheral blood, taken after pregnancy. The sequence derives from a female donor with multiple sclerosis, enrolled in a pregnancy study. The chain couples TRBV30 to TRBJ2-7; 9 bases align to TRBD2. The CDR3 DNA follows: TGTGCCTGGAGCCCCCTAGCGGGGCTCTACGAGCAGTACTTC. Its protein product is CAWSPLAGLYEQYF.